These T cell receptor beta chains were read from a single sample in a study of PD-L1 blockade in urothelial cancer. The repertoire was sequenced with immunoSEQ multiplex PCR; TCRdb's copy has only in-frame clones and lacks some. The data contain some 40,000 clones, around 85% of them singletons. The sample was PBMCs, taken around atezolizumab (anti-PD-L1) treatment. The receptors originated from a man older than 75 with urothelial cancer. Both conserved end residues are part of each CDR3. A D gene is named only where the DNA matches it firmly. Clone size is stated in some rows and not others, as once, few, many or a class when expanded.

D | J | size | V | CDR3 | DNA
NA | TRBJ2-7 | NA | TRBV9 | CASSVDGLQGYEQYF | TGTGCCAGCAGCGTAGATGGTTTGCAGGGATACGAGCAGTACTTC
NA | TRBJ1-1 | NA | TRBV6-6 | CAISRDTEAFF | TGTGCCATCTCCCGGGACACTGAAGCTTTCTTT
NA | TRBJ2-1 | NA | TRBV28 | CASTSLVIQVRNNEQFF | TGTGCCAGCACTTCCCTAGTAATACAAGTTAGAAACAATGAGCAGTTCTTC
TRBD2 | TRBJ2-1 | NA | TRBV27 | CASSLAGGSYNEQFF | TGTGCCAGCAGCCTAGCGGGGGGCTCCTACAATGAGCAGTTCTTC
NA | TRBJ2-3 | NA | TRBV7-8 | CASSLVARTDTQYF | TGTGCCAGCAGCTTAGTAGCGAGGACAGATACGCAGTATTTT
TRBD1 | TRBJ1-3 | NA | TRBV19 | CASTNPRQGGYTIYF | TGTGCCAGTACCAACCCCAGACAGGGGGGGTACACCATATATTTT
NA | TRBJ1-2 | NA | TRBV6-1 | CASSEDIRSYGYTF | TGTGCCAGCAGTGAAGATATCCGTAGCTATGGCTACACCTTC
NA | TRBJ1-2 | NA | TRBV5-6 | CASSLERAPSLAPTF | TGTGCCAGCAGCTTGGAGAGGGCCCCCTCTTTGGCCCCTACCTTC
TRBD2 | TRBJ2-3 | NA | TRBV5-4 | CASSGGGTSGTDTQYF | TGTGCCAGCAGCGGGGGGGGGACTAGCGGCACAGATACGCAGTATTTT
TRBD1 | TRBJ2-6 | NA | TRBV9 | CASSPRTGAGANVLTF | TGTGCCAGCAGCCCTAGAACAGGGGCTGGGGCCAACGTCCTGACTTTC
NA | TRBJ2-7 | NA | TRBV7-9 | CASSLSLARGQKYEQYF | TGTGCCAGCAGCTTAAGCCTAGCAAGAGGGCAGAAGTACGAGCAGTACTTC
NA | TRBJ2-3 | NA | TRBV14 | CASSPPVFHPTSTDTQYF | TGTGCCAGCAGCCCACCCGTCTTTCATCCAACTAGCACAGATACGCAGTATTTT
NA | TRBJ1-5 | few | TRBV30 | CAWRGGGNQPQHF | TGTGCCTGGAGAGGGGGTGGCAATCAGCCCCAGCATTTT
TRBD2 | TRBJ2-2 | NA | TRBV10-1 | CASSRTSGGNTGELFF | TGCGCCAGCAGTCGGACTAGCGGGGGTAACACCGGGGAGCTGTTTTTT
NA | TRBJ2-7 | NA | TRBV10-2 | CASSPGLVYEQYF | TGCGCCAGCAGCCCCGGGTTAGTCTACGAGCAGTACTTC
NA | TRBJ2-7 | NA | TRBV5-1 | CASSPQGGFDSRYEQYF | TGCGCCAGCAGCCCCCAAGGAGGATTTGACTCTAGGTACGAGCAGTACTTC
TRBD1 | TRBJ2-5 | NA | TRBV15 | CATSKRSTGGQETQYF | TGTGCCACCAGCAAACGATCGACAGGGGGTCAAGAGACCCAGTACTTC
TRBD1 | TRBJ2-6 | NA | TRBV30 | CAWSLRTGGTSGANVLTF | TGTGCCTGGAGTCTCCGGACAGGGGGCACCTCTGGGGCCAACGTCCTGACTTTC
NA | TRBJ2-7 | NA | TRBV2 | CASSGQGITYEQYF | TGTGCCAGCAGTGGTCAGGGGATTACCTACGAGCAGTACTTC
TRBD2 | TRBJ2-7 | NA | TRBV11-2 | CASSPPGLAGSYEQYF | TGTGCCAGCAGCCCACCGGGACTAGCGGGTAGCTACGAGCAGTACTTC
TRBD1 | TRBJ2-3 | NA | TRBV11-2 | CASSLTGAARSDTQYF | TGTGCCAGCAGCTTAACAGGGGCCGCTAGGTCGGATACGCAGTATTTT
TRBD1 | TRBJ1-2 | NA | TRBV6-5 | CASSSGGPYGYTF | TGTGCCAGCAGTTCAGGGGGGCCCTATGGCTACACCTTC
NA | TRBJ2-3 | once | TRBV6-5 | CASGLRDTQYF | TGTGCCTCCGGACTGAGAGATACGCAGTATTTT
TRBD1 | TRBJ1-5 | NA | TRBV19 | CASRPLGQGSGNQPQHF | TGTGCCAGTAGACCCCTCGGACAGGGATCGGGCAATCAGCCCCAGCATTTT
TRBD2 | TRBJ2-5 | NA | TRBV2 | CASSRTRAETQYF | TGTGCCAGCAGTAGGACTAGGGCAGAGACCCAGTACTTC
NA | TRBJ2-2 | NA | TRBV11-3 | CASSDIANTGELFF | TGTGCCAGCTCAGACATCGCGAACACCGGGGAGCTGTTTTTT
NA | TRBJ1-1 | NA | TRBV18 | CASSPQAGRNTEAFF | TGTGCCAGCTCACCCCAGGCTGGGAGGAACACTGAAGCTTTCTTT
NA | TRBJ2-7 | NA | TRBV29-1 | CTPLGAGSYEQYF | TGCACCCCCCTTGGGGCGGGATCCTACGAGCAGTACTTC
TRBD1 | TRBJ1-5 | NA | TRBV7-9 | CASSTGQGARSQPQHF | TGTGCCAGCAGCACAGGACAGGGGGCGCGGTCTCAGCCCCAGCATTTT
NA | TRBJ2-7 | NA | TRBV5-8 | CASSSSTGTYEQYF | TGTGCCAGCAGCAGCTCTACAGGGACCTACGAGCAGTACTTC
TRBD1 | TRBJ2-7 | NA | TRBV5-6 | CASSLVSTGGGYEQYF | TGTGCCAGCAGCTTGGTCTCGACAGGGGGAGGCTACGAGCAGTACTTC
NA | TRBJ2-3 | NA | TRBV28 | CASSYPRGTDTQYF | TGTGCCAGCAGTTACCCTAGAGGCACAGATACGCAGTATTTT
TRBD1 | TRBJ1-2 | NA | TRBV28 | CAGINRGLIIPYGYTF | TGTGCCGGGATAAACAGGGGGCTTATAATTCCTTATGGCTACACCTTC
NA | TRBJ2-7 | NA | TRBV4-2 | CASSQDQAGYEQYF | TGTGCCAGCAGCCAAGACCAGGCCGGCTACGAGCAGTACTTC
TRBD2 | TRBJ2-1 | NA | TRBV6-4 | CASSAQPGLAEFF | TGTGCCAGCAGTGCTCAACCGGGACTAGCGGAGTTCTTC
TRBD1 | TRBJ2-1 | NA | TRBV4-3 | CASSARTGGLMNEQFF | TGCGCCAGCAGCGCCCGGACAGGGGGCTTGATGAATGAGCAGTTCTTC
NA | TRBJ1-1 | NA | TRBV6-6 | CASSYSAEAFF | TGTGCCAGCAGTTACTCAGCCGAAGCTTTCTTT
TRBD1 | TRBJ2-2 | NA | TRBV30 | CAWGQGVNTGELFF | TGTGCCTGGGGACAGGGGGTGAACACCGGGGAGCTGTTTTTT
NA | TRBJ2-7 | NA | TRBV4-3 | CASSQVISAYEQYF | TGCGCCAGCAGCCAAGTGATATCGGCCTACGAGCAGTACTTC
NA | TRBJ2-1 | NA | TRBV28 | CASSPFRVDEQFF | TGTGCCAGCAGTCCCTTCCGGGTCGATGAGCAGTTCTTC
TRBD2 | TRBJ2-7 | NA | TRBV7-2 | CASSLSLAGAGYEQYF | TGTGCCAGCAGCTTAAGTCTAGCGGGAGCCGGGTACGAGCAGTACTTC
TRBD2 | TRBJ2-7 | NA | TRBV7-9 | CASSLGTSGITYEQYF | TGTGCCAGCAGCTTAGGGACTAGCGGAATCACCTACGAGCAGTACTTC
TRBD1 | TRBJ1-1 | NA | TRBV5-1 | CASSLMGQGLTEAFF | TGCGCCAGCAGCTTGATGGGACAGGGATTGACTGAAGCTTTCTTT
NA | TRBJ2-7 | NA | TRBV4-3 | CASSQDLSGLKQYF | TGCGCCAGCAGCCAAGATTTATCAGGTCTCAAGCAGTACTTC
TRBD1 | TRBJ1-1 | NA | TRBV4-3 | CASSHTTGVEAFF | TGCGCCAGCAGCCACACGACAGGGGTTGAAGCTTTCTTT
TRBD2 | TRBJ2-1 | NA | TRBV7-2 | CASSRSSGDYNEQFF | TGTGCCAGCAGCCGCTCTAGCGGGGACTACAATGAGCAGTTCTTC
NA | TRBJ1-5 | NA | TRBV11-2 | CASSRGAGQPQHF | TGTGCCAGCAGCCGCGGGGCAGGACAGCCCCAGCATTTT
TRBD1 | TRBJ2-7 | NA | TRBV18 | CASSPLGQNSYEQYF | TGTGCCAGCTCACCTCTGGGACAGAACTCCTACGAGCAGTACTTC
NA | TRBJ2-7 | NA | TRBV5-6 | CASSSTSYEQYF | TGTGCCAGCAGCTCTACCTCCTACGAGCAGTACTTC
NA | TRBJ2-7 | NA | TRBV5-5 | CASSFGPQPEQYF | TGTGCCAGCAGCTTCGGTCCGCAACCAGAGCAGTACTTC
NA | TRBJ1-3 | NA | TRBV5-6 | CASSFQGGNTIYF | TGTGCCAGCAGCTTCCAGGGTGGCAACACCATATATTTT
TRBD2 | TRBJ2-1 | NA | TRBV4-1 | CASSPSPILAGDDWDEQFF | TGCGCCAGCAGCCCCAGCCCCATACTAGCGGGAGACGATTGGGATGAGCAGTTCTTC